Reported below is one T cell receptor (beta chain). There is no known antigen for this receptor. Per-base qualities were not stored, and no clone one base away is much larger. Collaborating institutions collected whole blood in K2EDTA tubes following their own protocols. For TCRbeta analysis, collaborator samples were shipped as frozen whole blood, as isolated PBMCs, or as DNA extracted from either sample type. This sample is drawn from a study of blood T cell repertoires in COVID-19 (dated by TCRdb to about 2020). Notes on the research overall: Collaborator samples came from the United States, Italy and Spain and covered acute and convalescent phases of COVID-19. A de-identified subject ID, COVID-19 status, age in years and sex were almost always included in the sample metadata. Subjects who had been exposed to COVID-19, were actively infected with it, or had recovered from it provided the deeply sampled blood TCRbeta repertoires that made up the dataset. Samples were obtained from the ongoing ImmuneRACE study (first 160 participants) and from some 1,200 subjects provided by 6 global collaborators. The repertoires were released in a freely available public database meant as a resource for research on the immune response to SARS-CoV-2. Where available, HLA class I and class II types were obtained from metadata supplied by the sample provider rather than from assay-based typing. The material from the prospective study consisted of cDNA or gDNA derived from T cells, B-cell-depleted T cells, or PBMCs.

The investigation overall reported the following: Clinical and demographic metadata were provided uncurated, with the amount varying by source and participant.

The immunoSEQ Assay, a bias-controlled multiplex PCR, was used to amplify TCRbeta CDR3 regions from genomic DNA. Per the source publication's procedure: Within the assay, amplification of reference gene primers was used to estimate how many nucleated cells each sample contained. To quantify the absolute abundance of each unique TCRbeta CDR3 rearrangement, sequence reads were collapsed and filtered. Productive Simpson clonality was computed per sample as the square root of Simpson's diversity index over productive rearrangements. As stored in TCRdb, this immuneACCESS dataset retains in-frame rearrangements with V and J assigned. A fraction of the clones does not appear; measured against another copy, unresolved V genes explain less than half of the discrepancy, and the remainder lacks a known reason. From that table come the V and J calls and clone size; the DNA was used to work out D and trimming. The sample records around 120,000 clones, approximately 87% of which are singletons. Around 2% of the sample is held by the ten biggest clonotypes.

The sequenced sample consisted of peripheral blood. The TCR originated in a man younger than 45 with acute or convalescent COVID-19.

The bases are TGCGCCAGCAGCCGGGAGGGAATAGGGACAGATACGCAGTATTTT. Translated, it reads CASSREGIGTDTQYF. The rearranged segments are TRBV4-3 and TRBJ2-3, with 7 bases aligning to TRBD2. CDR3 length: 15 amino acids, cysteine to phenylalanine. CDR3 DNA is the only sequence kept; it has 45 bases, read in frame from the first base. The germline V gene sets CDR1 to LGHNA and CDR2 to YSLEER. Clipping removes 4 bases from V and 3 bases from J, with 7 as the unmatched junction base count.